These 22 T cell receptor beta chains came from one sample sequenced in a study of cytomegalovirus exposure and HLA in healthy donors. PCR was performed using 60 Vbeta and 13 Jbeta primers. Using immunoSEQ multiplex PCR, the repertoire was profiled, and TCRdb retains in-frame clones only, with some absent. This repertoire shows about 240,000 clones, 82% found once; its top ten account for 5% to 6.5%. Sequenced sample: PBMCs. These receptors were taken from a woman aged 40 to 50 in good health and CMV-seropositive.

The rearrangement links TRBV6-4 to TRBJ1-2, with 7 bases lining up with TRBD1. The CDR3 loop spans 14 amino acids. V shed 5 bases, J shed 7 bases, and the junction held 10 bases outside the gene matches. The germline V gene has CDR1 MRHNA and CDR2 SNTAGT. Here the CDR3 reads CASSPGQISSGYTF. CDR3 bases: TGTGCCAGCAGTCCGGGACAGATAAGTTCTGGCTACACCTTC.

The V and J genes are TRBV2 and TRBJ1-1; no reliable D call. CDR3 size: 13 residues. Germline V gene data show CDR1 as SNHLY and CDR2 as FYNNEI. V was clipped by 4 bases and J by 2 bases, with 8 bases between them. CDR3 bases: TGTGCCAGCAGTGGGCAGACAAACACTGAAGCTTTCTTT. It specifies CASSGQTNTEAFF.

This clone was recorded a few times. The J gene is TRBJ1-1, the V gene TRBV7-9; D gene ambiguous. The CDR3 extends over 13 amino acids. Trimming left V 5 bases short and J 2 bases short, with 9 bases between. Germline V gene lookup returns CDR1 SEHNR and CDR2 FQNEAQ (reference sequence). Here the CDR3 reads CASSQNTNTEAFF. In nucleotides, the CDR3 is TGTGCCAGCAGCCAAAATACAAACACTGAAGCTTTCTTT.

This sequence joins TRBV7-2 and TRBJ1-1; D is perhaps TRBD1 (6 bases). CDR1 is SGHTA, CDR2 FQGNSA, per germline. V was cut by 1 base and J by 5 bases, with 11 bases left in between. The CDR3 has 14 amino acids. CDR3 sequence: CASSLVEGGTEAFF. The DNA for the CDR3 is TGTGCCAGCAGCTTAGTGGAGGGGGGGACTGAAGCTTTCTTT.

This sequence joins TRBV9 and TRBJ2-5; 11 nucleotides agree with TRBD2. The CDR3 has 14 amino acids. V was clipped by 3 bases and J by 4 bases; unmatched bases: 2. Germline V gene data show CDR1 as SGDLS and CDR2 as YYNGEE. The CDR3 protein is CASSGSGRVETQYF. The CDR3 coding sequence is TGTGCCAGCAGCGGTAGCGGGAGGGTAGAGACCCAGTACTTC.

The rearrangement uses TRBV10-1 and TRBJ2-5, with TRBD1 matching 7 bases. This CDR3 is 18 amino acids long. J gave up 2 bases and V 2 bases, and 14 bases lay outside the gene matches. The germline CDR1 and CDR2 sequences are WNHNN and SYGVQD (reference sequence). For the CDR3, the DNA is TGCGCCAGCAGTGAGACATTTAGATGGGGACAGAAGCAAGAGACCCAGTACTTC. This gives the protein CASSETFRWGQKQETQYF.

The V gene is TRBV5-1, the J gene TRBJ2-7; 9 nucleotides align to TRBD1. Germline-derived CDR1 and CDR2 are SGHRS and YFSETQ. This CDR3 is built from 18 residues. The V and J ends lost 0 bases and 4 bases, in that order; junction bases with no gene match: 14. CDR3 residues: CASSLDAGTGIFGYEQYF. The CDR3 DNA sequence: TGCGCCAGCAGCTTGGATGCCGGGACAGGGATCTTCGGGTACGAGCAGTACTTC.

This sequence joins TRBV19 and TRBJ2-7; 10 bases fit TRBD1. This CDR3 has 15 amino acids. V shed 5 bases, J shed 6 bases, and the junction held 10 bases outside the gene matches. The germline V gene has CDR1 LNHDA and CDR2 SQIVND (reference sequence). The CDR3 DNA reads TGTGCCAGTAGTCTTCTGCCCGGGACAGGGGTCGAGCAGTACTTC. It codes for CASSLLPGTGVEQYF. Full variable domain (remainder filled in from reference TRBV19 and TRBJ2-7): DGGITQSPKYLFRKEGQNVTLSCEQNLNHDAMYWYRQDPGQGLRLIYYSQIVNDFQKGDIAEGYSVSREKKESFPLTVTSAQKNPTAFYLCASSLLPGTGVEQYFGPGTRLTVT.

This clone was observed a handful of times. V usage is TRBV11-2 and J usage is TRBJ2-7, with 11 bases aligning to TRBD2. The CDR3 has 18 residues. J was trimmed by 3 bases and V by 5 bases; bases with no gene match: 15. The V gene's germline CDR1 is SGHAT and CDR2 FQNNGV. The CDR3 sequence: CASSLGRLAGGRSYEQYF. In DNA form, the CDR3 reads TGTGCCAGCAGCCTAGGCCGCTTAGCGGGGGGGCGAAGCTACGAGCAGTACTTC. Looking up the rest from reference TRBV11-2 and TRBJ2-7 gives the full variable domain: EAGVAQSPRYKIIEKRQSVAFWCNPISGHATLYWYQQILGQGPKLLIQFQNNGVVDDSQLPKDRFSAERLKGVDSTLKIQPAKLEDSAVYLCASSLGRLAGGRSYEQYFGPGTRLTVT.

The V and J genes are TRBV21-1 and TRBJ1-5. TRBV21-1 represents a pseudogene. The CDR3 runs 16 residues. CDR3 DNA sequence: TGTGCCAGCGCTCAAAGGGGACTCGGAACGCATCAGCCCCAGCATTTT. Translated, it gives CASAQRGLGTHQPQHF.

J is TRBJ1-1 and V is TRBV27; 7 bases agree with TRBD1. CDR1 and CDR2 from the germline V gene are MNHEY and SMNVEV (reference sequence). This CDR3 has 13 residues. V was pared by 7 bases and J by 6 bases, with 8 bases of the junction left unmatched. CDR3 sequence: CASISGTVAEAFF. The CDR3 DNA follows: TGTGCCAGCATTTCTGGGACAGTCGCTGAAGCTTTCTTT.

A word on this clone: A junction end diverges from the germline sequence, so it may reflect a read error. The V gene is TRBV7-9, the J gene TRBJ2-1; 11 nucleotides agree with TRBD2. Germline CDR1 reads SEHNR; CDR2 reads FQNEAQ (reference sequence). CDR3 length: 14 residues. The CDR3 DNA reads TGTTCCAGCGCCGTTAGCGGGGGGGTCAATGAGCAGTTCTTC. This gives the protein CSSAVSGGVNEQFF.

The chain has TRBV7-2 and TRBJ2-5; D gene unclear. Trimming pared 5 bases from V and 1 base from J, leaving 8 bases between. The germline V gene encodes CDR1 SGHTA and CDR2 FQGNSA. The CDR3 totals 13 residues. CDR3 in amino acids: CASSRSSQETQYF. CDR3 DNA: TGTGCCAGCAGCCGTAGTAGCCAAGAGACCCAGTACTTC. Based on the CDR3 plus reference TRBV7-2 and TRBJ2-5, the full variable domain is GAGVSQSPSNKVTEKGKDVELRCDPISGHTALYWYRQSLGQGLEFLIYFQGNSAPDKSGLPSDRFSAERTGGSVSTLTIQRTQQEDSAVYLCASSRSSQETQYFGPGTRLLVL.

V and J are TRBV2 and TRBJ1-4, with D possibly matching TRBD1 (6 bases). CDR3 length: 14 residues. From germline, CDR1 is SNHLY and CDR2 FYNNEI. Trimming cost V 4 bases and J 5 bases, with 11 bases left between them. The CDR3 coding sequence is TGTGCCAGCAGTGGGGCAGGGGTGAATGAAAAACTGTTTTTT. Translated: CASSGAGVNEKLFF.

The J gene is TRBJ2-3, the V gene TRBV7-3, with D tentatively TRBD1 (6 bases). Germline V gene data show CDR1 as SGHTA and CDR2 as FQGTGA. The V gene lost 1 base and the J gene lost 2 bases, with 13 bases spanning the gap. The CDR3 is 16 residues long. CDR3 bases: TGTGCCAGCAGCTTAAATGGGGGCTGGTCCACAGATACGCAGTATTTT. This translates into CASSLNGGWSTDTQYF. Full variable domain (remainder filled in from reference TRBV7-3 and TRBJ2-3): GAGVSQTPSNKVTEKGKYVELRCDPISGHTALYWYRQSLGQGPEFLIYFQGTGAADDSGLPNDRFFAVRPEGSVSTLKIQRTERGDSAVYLCASSLNGGWSTDTQYFGPGTRLTVL.

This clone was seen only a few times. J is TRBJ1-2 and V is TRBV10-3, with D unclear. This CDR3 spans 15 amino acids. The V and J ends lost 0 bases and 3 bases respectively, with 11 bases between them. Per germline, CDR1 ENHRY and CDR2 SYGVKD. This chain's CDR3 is CAISESSASYYGYTF. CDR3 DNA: TGTGCCATCAGTGAGTCGAGCGCGTCCTACTATGGCTACACCTTC.

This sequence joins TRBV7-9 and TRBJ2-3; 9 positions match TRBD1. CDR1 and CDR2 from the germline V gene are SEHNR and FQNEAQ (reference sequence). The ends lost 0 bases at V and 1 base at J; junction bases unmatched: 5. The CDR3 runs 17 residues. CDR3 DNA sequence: TGTGCCAGCAGCTTAGCGCGGACAGGGGCGGGCACAGATACGCAGTATTTT. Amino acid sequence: CASSLARTGAGTDTQYF.

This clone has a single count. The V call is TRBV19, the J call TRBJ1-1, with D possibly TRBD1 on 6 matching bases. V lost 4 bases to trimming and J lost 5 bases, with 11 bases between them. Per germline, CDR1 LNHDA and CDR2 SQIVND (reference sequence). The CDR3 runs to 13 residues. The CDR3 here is CASSKQGVTEAFF. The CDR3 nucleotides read TGTGCCAGTAGTAAACAGGGTGTTACTGAAGCTTTCTTT.

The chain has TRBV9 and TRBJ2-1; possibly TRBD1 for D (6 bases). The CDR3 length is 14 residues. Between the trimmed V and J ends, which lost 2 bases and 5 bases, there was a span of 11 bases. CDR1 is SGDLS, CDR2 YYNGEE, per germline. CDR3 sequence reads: CASSVETGHNEQFF. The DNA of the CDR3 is TGTGCCAGCAGCGTTGAGACAGGACACAATGAGCAGTTCTTC.

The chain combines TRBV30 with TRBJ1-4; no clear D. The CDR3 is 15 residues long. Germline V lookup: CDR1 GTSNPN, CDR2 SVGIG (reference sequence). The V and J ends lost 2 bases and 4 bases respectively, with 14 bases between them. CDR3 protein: CAWSLSALRNEKLFF. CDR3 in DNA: TGTGCCTGGAGTTTGTCCGCGCTGCGTAATGAAAAACTGTTTTTT. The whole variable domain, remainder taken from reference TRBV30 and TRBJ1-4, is SQTIHQWPATLVQPVGSPLSLECTVEGTSNPNLYWYRQAAGRGLQLLFYSVGIGQISSEVPQNLSASRPQDRQFILSSKKLLLSDSGFYLCAWSLSALRNEKLFFGSGTQLSVL.

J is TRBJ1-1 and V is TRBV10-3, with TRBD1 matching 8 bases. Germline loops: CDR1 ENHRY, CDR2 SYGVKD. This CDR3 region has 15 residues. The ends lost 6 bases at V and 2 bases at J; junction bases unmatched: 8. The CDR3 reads CAIRPQTGGNTEAFF. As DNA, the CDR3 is TGTGCCATCAGGCCTCAAACAGGGGGTAACACTGAAGCTTTCTTT.

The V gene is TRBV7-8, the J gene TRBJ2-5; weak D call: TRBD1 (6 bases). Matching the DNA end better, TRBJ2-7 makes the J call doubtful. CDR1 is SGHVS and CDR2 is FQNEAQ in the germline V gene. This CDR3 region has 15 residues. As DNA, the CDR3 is TGTGCCAGCAGCTTAGGACAGGTCGTCTCCTACGAGCAGTACTTC. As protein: CASSLGQVVSYEQYF.